This TCR beta chain was retrieved from a study of chemoradiotherapy in HPV16-positive cancers. CDR1 and CDR2 from the germline V gene are SGDLS and YYNGEE. Trimming at V came to 0 bases and at J to 2 bases, leaving 8 bases not matched to a gene. The CDR3 is made up of 17 amino acids. This clone was detected a few times. Sequenced by immunoSEQ multiplex PCR; TCRdb stores in-frame clones only, minus some. The sample consists of tens of thousands of clones, roughly nine tenths of them appearing once. The chain employs TRBV9 and TRBJ2-5, with 9 bases identical to TRBD2. The receptor's source is a human donor with HPV-associated anogenital cancer. Material: blood, obtained from a patient who underwent chemoradiotherapy. CDR3 in amino acids: CASSVGDSGGNQETQYF. CDR3 bases: TGTGCCAGCAGCGTAGGGGATAGCGGGGGAAATCAAGAGACCCAGTACTTC. Variable domain in full (rest from reference TRBV9 and TRBJ2-5): DSGVTQTPKHLITATGQRVTLRCSPRSGDLSVYWYQQSLDQGLQFLIQYYNGEERAKGNILERFSAQQFPDLHSELNLSSLELGDSALYFCASSVGDSGGNQETQYFGPGTRLLVL.